Sequencing of this T cell receptor (beta chain) was carried out in a study of regulatory T cells in long-lasting Graves disease. This CDR3 comprises 14 residues. The ends were cut back, 6 bases at V and 0 bases at J, with 10 bases in the middle. For TCR beta, libraries came from iRepertoire HTBI primers and Arm-PCR of CDR3 regions. In the authors' workflow: Across all samples, about 60 TRBV segments and 14 TRBJ segments were identified. TCRdb recomputed calls from the multiplex PCR reads with MiXCR, one row per CDR3 protein. TCRdb, not the authors, supplied the V and J calls. The table lists approximately 360,000 distinct CDR3 sequences, approximately 25% of them singletons. Overall study results and limits: Favored usage of TRBV28, TRBJ1-2 and TRBJ2-5 was recorded in persistent disease. Persistent patients had a count of shared public clonotypes (2,741) that exceeded that of new patients (about 930). Small sample size may have lowered accuracy.

With regard to this clonotype: Its antigen is not identified.

As to time point: persistent/refractory GD, antithyroid drugs over 5 years with positive TRAb. With RNA extracted from PBMCs as input, the TCR library was made. Specimen: peripheral blood mononuclear cells (PBMCs), collected when the disease was refractory, from a patient treated with antithyroid drugs. The sequence was obtained from a woman aged 40 to 50 with Graves disease. The chain links TRBV12-3 or TRBV12-4 to TRBJ2-3; no firm D call. Here the CDR3 reads CASSDHGSTDTQYF. In nucleotides, the CDR3 is TGTGCCAGCAGCGACCACGGTAGCACAGATACGCAGTATTTT.